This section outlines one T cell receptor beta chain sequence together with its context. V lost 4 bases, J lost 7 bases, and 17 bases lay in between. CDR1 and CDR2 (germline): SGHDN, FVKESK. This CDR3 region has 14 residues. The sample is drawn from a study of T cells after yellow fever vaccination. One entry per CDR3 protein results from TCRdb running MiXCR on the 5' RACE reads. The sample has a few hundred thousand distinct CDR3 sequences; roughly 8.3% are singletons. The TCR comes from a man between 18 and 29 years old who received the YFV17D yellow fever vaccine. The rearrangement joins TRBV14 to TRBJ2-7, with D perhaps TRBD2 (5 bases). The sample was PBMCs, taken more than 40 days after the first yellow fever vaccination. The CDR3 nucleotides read TGTGCCAGCAGCCGCGGAGGACCCCGCCGGGAGCAGTACTTC. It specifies CASSRGGPRREQYF.